The TCR beta chain described here comes from a study of blood T cell repertoires in COVID-19. This clone was recorded only once. Per the germline V gene, CDR1 is SGHNT and CDR2 is YENEEA. The germline V and J ends were trimmed by 1 base and 2 bases, with 8 bases remaining between them. CDR3 size: 14 residues. The method was immunoSEQ multiplex PCR; TCRdb's version includes in-frame clones alone and lacks a portion of them. The sample has under 200,000 clones, roughly 86% seen once. The chain carries TRBV11-3 and TRBJ1-2; tentatively, D is TRBD1 (5 bases). The TCR sequence derives from a man aged 35 to 55 with active or convalescent COVID-19. Material for sequencing was peripheral blood. The CDR3: CASSLVAGNYGYTF. CDR3 sequence (DNA): TGTGCCAGCAGCTTAGTTGCAGGGAACTATGGCTACACCTTC.